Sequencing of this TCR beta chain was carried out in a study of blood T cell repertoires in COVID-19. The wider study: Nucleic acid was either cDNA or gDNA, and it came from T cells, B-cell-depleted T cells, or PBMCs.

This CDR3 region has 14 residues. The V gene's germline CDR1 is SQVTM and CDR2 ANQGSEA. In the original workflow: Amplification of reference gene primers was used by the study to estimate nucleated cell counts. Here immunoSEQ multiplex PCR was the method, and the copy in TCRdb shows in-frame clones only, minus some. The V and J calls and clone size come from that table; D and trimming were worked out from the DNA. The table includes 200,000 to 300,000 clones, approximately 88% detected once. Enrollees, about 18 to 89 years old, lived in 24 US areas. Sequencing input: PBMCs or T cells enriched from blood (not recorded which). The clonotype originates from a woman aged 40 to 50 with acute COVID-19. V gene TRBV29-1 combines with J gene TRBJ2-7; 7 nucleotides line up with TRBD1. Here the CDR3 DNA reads TGCAGATACCCTCCGGGACAGACTCTTTACGAGCAGTACGTC. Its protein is CRYPPGQTLYEQYV.